What follows is one T cell receptor beta chain and its context. Looked up from germline, CDR1 is SGHRS and CDR2 is YFSETQ. The length of the CDR3 is 15 residues. The V gene end was trimmed by 4 bases and the J gene end by 5 bases; junction bases not matched to a gene: 7. On cycle 4 day 1 and cycle 7 day 1, as well as at baseline, blood was sampled. Using immunoSEQ multiplex PCR, the repertoire was profiled, and TCRdb retains in-frame clones only, with some absent. The table lists 23,000 or so clones, around 83% of them singletons. The record originates from a study of OX40 agonist ivuxolimab in advanced cancers. Study-wide background: Dose-escalation patients were diagnosed with hepatocellular carcinoma, melanoma, renal cell cancer or head and neck cancer. Eligibility admitted prior anti-PD-1, anti-PD-L1 or anti-CTLA-4 therapy; around 38% had some.

The clonotype was recovered from an adult with an advanced solid tumor such as melanoma, head and neck, liver or kidney cancer. This sequence joins TRBV5-1 and TRBJ2-7, with 12 positions matching TRBD1. Sequenced material: CD4+ or CD8+ T cells sorted from blood, taken in a trial of the OX40 agonist ivuxolimab. CDR3 residues: CASSPGTGGLNEQYF. CDR3 nucleotides: TGCGCCAGCAGCCCGGGGACAGGGGGCTTGAACGAGCAGTACTTC.